This TCR beta chain was obtained from a study of post-analysis software for immune sequencing data. Study-level background: Disease trajectories encompassed relapsing-remitting, secondary progressive and progressive-relapsing multiple sclerosis. General study results and limits: Five or six TRBV segments, TRBV5-6, TRBV5-1 and TRBV20-1 among them, were found more frequent in patients than controls. Strong co-clustering by F measure linked samples that shared a preparation batch. Multiple sclerosis patients showed significantly lower normalized Chao1 diversity than controls did.

This CDR3 region has 15 residues. Germline-derived CDR1 and CDR2 are MNHEY and SVGAGI. V was trimmed by 6 bases and J by 4 bases, leaving 18 bases between them. The authors incorporated unique molecular identifiers into the TCR beta cDNA libraries. Each batch of 1 to 10 million T cells produced some 500,000 cDNA molecules. TCRdb re-called the PCR reads through MiXCR, storing one row per CDR3 protein. The data hold about 810,000 distinct CDR3 sequences, with around 50% observed a single time. This clonotype has only a few counts. Its antigen is currently unknown. This TCR came from a girl aged 10 to 17 with multiple sclerosis. Sample: blood. This sequence joins TRBV6-5 and TRBJ1-2, with D perhaps matching TRBD1 (5 bases). The CDR3 DNA is TGTGCCAGCAGCCTAGCGGGCAGGGTCAGCTATGGCTACACCTTC. Protein sequence: CASSLAGRVSYGYTF.